In its sample, the clone carrying this TCR beta chain was seen a few times. CDR3 size: 14 residues. The V and J ends lost 1 base and 6 bases respectively, with 7 bases between them. Germline assignment: CDR1 MGHRA and CDR2 YSYEKL. The data were taken from a study of OX40 agonist ivuxolimab in advanced cancers. Sequenced by immunoSEQ multiplex PCR; TCRdb stores in-frame clones only, minus some. The data show tens of thousands of clones, 81% seen once. This receptor was identified in an adult with an advanced solid tumor such as melanoma, head and neck, liver or kidney cancer. The V and J genes are TRBV4-1 and TRBJ1-6, with no clear D. Sequencing was performed on CD4+ or CD8+ T cells sorted from blood, taken in a trial of the OX40 agonist ivuxolimab. CDR3 DNA: TGCGCCAGCAGCCAAGCCACCACTAATTCACCCCTCCACTTT. Its translation: CASSQATTNSPLHF.